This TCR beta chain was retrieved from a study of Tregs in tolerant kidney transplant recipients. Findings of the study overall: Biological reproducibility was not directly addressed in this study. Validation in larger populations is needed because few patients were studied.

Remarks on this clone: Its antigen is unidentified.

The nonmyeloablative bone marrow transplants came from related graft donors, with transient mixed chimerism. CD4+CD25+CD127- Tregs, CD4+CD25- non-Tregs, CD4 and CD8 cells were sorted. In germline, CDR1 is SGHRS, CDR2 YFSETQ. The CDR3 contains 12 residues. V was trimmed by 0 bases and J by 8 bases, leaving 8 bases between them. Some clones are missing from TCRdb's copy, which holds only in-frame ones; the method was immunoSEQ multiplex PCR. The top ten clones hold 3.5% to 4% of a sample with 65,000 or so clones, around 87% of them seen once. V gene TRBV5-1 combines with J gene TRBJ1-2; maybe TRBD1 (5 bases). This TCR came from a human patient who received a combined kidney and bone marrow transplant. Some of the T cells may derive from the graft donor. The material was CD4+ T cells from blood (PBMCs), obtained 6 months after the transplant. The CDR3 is CASSLDRIGYTF. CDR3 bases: TGCGCCAGCAGCTTGGACAGGATCGGCTACACCTTC.